The rows below give T cell receptor beta chains drawn from one sample of a study of post-analysis software for immune sequencing data. TCRdb redid the calling of the PCR reads with MiXCR, one entry per CDR3 protein. The data show about 400,000 distinct CDR3 sequences, roughly 38% seen once. Sequencing input: blood. These receptors were collected from a girl aged 10-17 years with multiple sclerosis. The CDR3 runs from the conserved cysteine through the conserved F or W. D genes are given only for firm matches. Part of the rows lack a size; the others show once, few, many or a class for expanded clones.

cdr3_nt	cdr3_aa	clone_size	d_call	v_call	j_call
TGTGCCAACCGACCTTTCACTAGCGGATTCTCCTACAATGAGCAGTTCTTC	CANRPFTSGFSYNEQFF	.	TRBD2	TRBV27	TRBJ2-1
TGTGCCAGCAGCTTAGGAGGGACCAGTAATCAGCCCCAGCATTTT	CASSLGGTSNQPQHF	.	.	TRBV7-2	TRBJ1-5
TGTGCCAGCAGTACAGGGAGGCGCAATCAGCCCCAGCATTTT	CASSTGRRNQPQHF	.	.	TRBV6-1	TRBJ1-5
TGTGCCAGCCAGGGCCTCCATATCTATGAGCAGTTCTTC	CASQGLHIYEQFF	.	.	TRBV2	TRBJ2-1
TGTGCCAGCAGCCCCGACCCCAGCAGCGGGGAGCTGTTTTTT	CASSPDPSSGELFF	.	.	TRBV5-6	TRBJ2-2
TGTGCCAGCAGCTTTCACAGATCCGGGGGGCAAGAGACCCAGTACTTC	CASSFHRSGGQETQYF	.	TRBD2	TRBV5-4	TRBJ2-5
TGTGCCAGCACTTATCTCGGGACCGGGAATTTTAGCAATCAGCCCCAGCATTTT	CASTYLGTGNFSNQPQHF	few	.	TRBV6-2/TRBV6-3	TRBJ1-5
TGTGCCAGCAGTTTGGGGGGTCCGACGAGACGGAATCAGCCCCAGCATTTT	CASSLGGPTRRNQPQHF	.	.	TRBV27	TRBJ1-5
TGCAGCGTTGCCCCAGGGACAGGGAACATTCAGTACTTC	CSVAPGTGNIQYF	.	TRBD1	TRBV29-1	TRBJ2-4
TGTGCCAGCGGACGTGCCAGGGTAGTTGAAAAACTGTTTTTT	CASGRARVVEKLFF	.	.	TRBV16	TRBJ1-4
TGCGCCAGTCGGACGGGACAAACCTCTGGGGCCAACGTCCTGACTTTC	CASRTGQTSGANVLTF	.	.	TRBV5-1	TRBJ2-6
TGTGCCAGCAGCTGGATAGGTTACGGAGGGGGTAAGGACGAGCAGTACTTC	CASSWIGYGGGKDEQYF	.	.	TRBV7-2	TRBJ2-7
TGCGCCACCCTCTCTGGGGCCAACGTCTTGACTTTC	CATLSGANVLTF	few	.	TRBV10-1	TRBJ2-6
TGTGCCAGCAGCTTGGGCGAGGGCTTCTATAATTCACCCCTCCACTTT	CASSLGEGFYNSPLHF	few	.	TRBV7-9	TRBJ1-6
TGTGCCAGCAGCTTAATGCCGGAGGATACGCAGTATTTT	CASSLMPEDTQYF	.	.	TRBV7-2	TRBJ2-3
TGCGCCAGCAGCCAAGCAGGTCTTAGGGCGCAGTATTTT	CASSQAGLRAQYF	.	.	TRBV4-1	TRBJ2-3
TGTGCCGGCAGCTCCGAGCAAGCACAGCATTTT	CAGSSEQAQHF	.	.	TRBV7-8	TRBJ1-5
TGCGCCAGCAGCTTGGGGGGACATAACGAGCAGTACTTC	CASSLGGHNEQYF	few	.	TRBV5-1	TRBJ2-7
TGTGCCAGCAGCCAAGATGGACTACCGACCCTAGCCAAAAACATTCAGTACTTC	CASSQDGLPTLAKNIQYF	.	.	TRBV3-1	TRBJ2-4
TGTGCCAGCAGCCAAGAAGTTGTTGGCCGGAGAAACTATGGCTACACCTTC	CASSQEVVGRRNYGYTF	.	.	TRBV3-1	TRBJ1-2
TGCGCCAGCAGCCTCTCCGGGACAGGGAGCAATCAGCCCCAGCATTTT	CASSLSGTGSNQPQHF	.	TRBD1	TRBV4-1	TRBJ1-5
TGTGCCAGCAGCGTCAACAGGGGAGGCGGCACTGAAGCTTTCTTT	CASSVNRGGGTEAFF	.	TRBD1	TRBV7-2	TRBJ1-1
TGCGCCAGCAGCGCGACAGGGGTCGGAGAGACCCAGTACTTC	CASSATGVGETQYF	.	TRBD1	TRBV5-1	TRBJ2-5
TGTGTCATCAGTGAGTCGGAAAGCCTAGCGGGAGAGACCCAGTACTTC	CVISESESLAGETQYF	.	TRBD2	TRBV10-3	TRBJ2-5
TGCAGTGCTGCTCCGACTAGTGAGGAGCAGTACTTC	CSAAPTSEEQYF	.	.	TRBV20-1	TRBJ2-4